What follows are 8 T cell receptor beta chains derived from one specimen sequenced in a study of T-cell reconstitution after alpha-beta-depleted transplantation in children. As it was prepared, the TCRbeta library received unique molecular identifiers. One entry per CDR3 protein, called by TCRdb with MiXCR from the PCR reads. This table has a few hundred thousand distinct CDR3 sequences, over 20% appearing once. The material was PBMCs, obtained before TCRalphabeta/CD19-depleted stem cell transplant. Every receptor here comes from a boy in the first two years of life with Wiskott-Aldrich syndrome, due to receive a stem cell transplant.

V gene TRBV12-3 or TRBV12-4 combines with J gene TRBJ2-7, with D possibly being TRBD2 (5 bases). The CDR3 runs to 13 residues. Trimming took off 3 bases at V and 6 bases at J, with 12 bases between the two ends. This CDR3 reads CASSLRQRSEQYF. CDR3 nucleotides: TGTGCCAGCAGTTTGCGTCAGCGGTCCGAGCAGTACTTC.

This clonotype was found a few times. The chain carries TRBV5-1 and TRBJ2-3; 8 nucleotides match TRBD2. This CDR3 has 15 amino acids. V lost 4 bases to trimming and J lost 4 bases; unmatched junction nucleotides: 8. CDR1 and CDR2 from the germline V gene are SGHRS and YFSETQ. In DNA, the CDR3 is TGCGCCAGCAGCACGGGACTAGGAGGGTCAGATACGCAGTATTTT. Translated, it gives CASSTGLGGSDTQYF.

This clonotype has only a few counts. V usage is TRBV30 and J usage is TRBJ1-3; perhaps TRBD1 as D (6 bases). V lost 3 bases and J 7 bases, leaving 16 bases between the germline ends. This CDR3 is 14 amino acids long. Germline V gene data show CDR1 as GTSNPN and CDR2 as SVGIG (reference sequence). CDR3 amino acids: CAWRQDRKINTIYF. The CDR3 nucleotides are TGTGCCTGGAGACAAGACAGGAAGATTAACACCATATATTTT. The variable domain in full, with the rest retrieved from reference TRBV30 and TRBJ1-3, is SQTIHQWPATLVQPVGSPLSLECTVEGTSNPNLYWYRQAAGRGLQLLFYSVGIGQISSEVPQNLSASRPQDRQFILSSKKLLLSDSGFYLCAWRQDRKINTIYFGEGSWLTVV.

V and J are TRBV20-1 and TRBJ2-3; TRBD2 matches at 11 bases. Germline V CDR1 and CDR2: DFQATT, SNEGSKA (reference sequence). V lost 3 bases and J lost 5; bases outside the gene matches: 4. This CDR3 spans 14 amino acids. Here the CDR3 DNA reads TGCAGTGCTAGTTTGCTAGCGGGAGGAGATACGCAGTATTTT. Encoded protein: CSASLLAGGDTQYF.

The chain links TRBV30 to TRBJ1-1, with D possibly TRBD1 on 6 matching bases. The CDR3 contains 12 residues. The V gene's germline CDR1 is GTSNPN and CDR2 SVGIG (reference sequence). V dropped 4 bases and J dropped 1 base, with 7 bases sitting between them. In DNA form, the CDR3 reads TGTGCCTGGATGGACAGGAACACTGAAGCTTTCTTT. It is translated as CAWMDRNTEAFF. Drawing the rest from reference TRBV30 and TRBJ1-1, the complete variable domain is SQTIHQWPATLVQPVGSPLSLECTVEGTSNPNLYWYRQAAGRGLQLLFYSVGIGQISSEVPQNLSASRPQDRQFILSSKKLLLSDSGFYLCAWMDRNTEAFFGQGTRLTVV.

The gene calls are TRBV27 and TRBJ2-7; D might be TRBD1 (5 bases). This CDR3 has 14 residues. Germline lookup yields CDR1 MNHEY and CDR2 SMNVEV (reference sequence). V gave up 2 bases and J gave up 5 bases, with 13 bases separating them. CDR3 protein: CASSLRARGDEQYF. For the CDR3, the DNA is TGTGCCAGCAGTTTAAGGGCTAGGGGCGACGAGCAGTACTTC.

This rearrangement joins TRBV12-3 or TRBV12-4 to TRBJ2-1, with D tentatively TRBD1 (6 bases). V lost 6 bases and J 4 bases, leaving 19 bases between the germline ends. The CDR3 has 16 residues. The CDR3 region has the DNA TGTGCCAGCAGCAAGGACAGCCAACGGGCTTACAATGAGCAGTTCTTC. As protein: CASSKDSQRAYNEQFF.

J is TRBJ1-2 and V is TRBV12-3 or TRBV12-4; D ambiguous. The CDR3 is 13 residues long. Trimming pared 7 bases from V and 8 bases from J, leaving 17 bases between. The CDR3 is CASTKGRASGYTF. The CDR3 bases are TGTGCCAGCACCAAAGGGAGGGCTAGCGGCTACACCTTC.